The sequence of this T cell receptor beta chain was determined in a study of OX40 agonist ivuxolimab in advanced cancers. In the study overall: Averaging roughly 60 years in age, with a range of roughly 20 to 80, the cohort was 65% to 85% male. Antecedent anti-PD-1, anti-PD-L1 or anti-CTLA-4 therapy was permissible, with 35% to 40% having received some.

As regards this clone: Its cognate antigen is unknown.

Data came from immunoSEQ multiplex PCR; TCRdb stores just in-frame clones and leaves some out. The sample yields some 79,000 clones, about 94% seen once. Deletions cut 1 base from V and 7 bases from J, with 13 bases between. CDR3 length: 14 amino acids. Per the germline V gene, CDR1 is MRHNA and CDR2 is SNTAGT. Findings and limits, study-wide: Among the nonresponders, some also had low normalized T-cell clonal expansion. CD4+ and CD8+ blood T cells expanded clonally by week 6 at 0.1 to 3.0 mg/kg.

Sequences were derived from CD4+ or CD8+ T cells sorted from blood, sampled in a trial of the OX40 agonist ivuxolimab. The chain uses TRBV6-4 and TRBJ1-2; D is possibly TRBD1 (5 bases). The clonotype originates from an adult with an advanced solid tumor such as melanoma, head and neck, liver or kidney cancer. CDR3: CASSDWGYSGGYTF. CDR3 DNA: TGTGCCAGCAGTGACTGGGGCTATTCGGGTGGCTACACCTTC.